A single sample is the source of the 22 T cell receptor beta chains below, sequenced in a study of monozygotic twins with inflammatory bowel disease. After re-calling the 5' RACE reads, TCRdb lists one entry per CDR3 protein, DNA absent. The data show around 380,000 distinct CDR3 sequences, and the top ten clones hold 2.4%. Sample: blood. The receptors originated from a human donor with ulcerative colitis or Crohn's disease, or a healthy co-twin of an affected twin (not recorded which).

The chain uses TRBV20-1 and TRBJ2-2; TCRdb indicates TRBD1, and absent DNA this call remains unverified. Germline V gives CDR1 DFQATT, CDR2 SNEGSKA (reference sequence). The CDR3 is 13 amino acids. The CDR3 sequence is CSAMPWNTGELFF.

The V gene is TRBV6-2 or TRBV6-3, the J gene TRBJ2-2; TCRdb reports TRBD2, a call that lacks DNA to check it against. The CDR3 has 15 amino acids. CDR1 is MNHEY and CDR2 is SVGEGT in the germline V gene. The CDR3: CASSLRAGGYGELFF.

This chain's CDR3 is CASSLDAGTGNGYGYTF. This chain links TRBV5-1 with TRBJ1-2; checking the TCRdb D call of TRBD1 is not possible without DNA. The CDR3 sequence is 17 residues long. CDR1 SGHRS and CDR2 YFSETQ come from the germline V gene.

The chain couples TRBV24-1 to TRBJ2-1; without DNA, the TCRdb call of TRBD2 cannot be checked. Looked up from germline, CDR1 is KGHDR and CDR2 is SFDVKD. The CDR3 extends over 17 amino acids. The CDR3 sequence: CATSDSPSSGVHNEQFF.

This CDR3 is CSATEGAGNQETQYF. The J gene is TRBJ2-5, the V gene TRBV20-1; the D call of TRBD1 rests on TCRdb alone, since no DNA is present to check it. Looked up from germline, CDR1 is DFQATT and CDR2 is SNEGSKA (reference sequence). CDR3 length equals 15 residues.

V is TRBV7-2 and J is TRBJ2-2; TCRdb reports TRBD1, a call that lacks DNA to check it against. The CDR3 consists of 15 residues. From germline, CDR1 is SGHTA and CDR2 FQGNSA. The CDR3 is CASNTMTGSTGELFF.

The chain joins TRBV28 to TRBJ2-1; TCRdb's assignment of TRBD1 cannot be checked, as there is no DNA. CDR1 is MDHEN and CDR2 is SYDVKM in the germline V gene. The CDR3 is 17 residues long. CDR3 residues: CASSPLQGTLMDNEQFF.

The V and J genes are TRBV10-3 and TRBJ1-2; TCRdb outputs TRBD1, but without DNA this stays unchecked. CDR3 length: 17 amino acids. Germline CDR1 reads ENHRY; CDR2 reads SYGVKD. CDR3 in amino acids: CAISESPQGSGWYGYTF.

The V call is TRBV20-1, the J call TRBJ2-1. From germline, CDR1 is DFQATT and CDR2 SNEGSKA (reference sequence). The length of the CDR3 is 14 residues. The CDR3 protein is CSASRRLSYNEQFF.

The chain has TRBV6-1 and TRBJ1-1. Germline CDR1 reads MNHNS; CDR2 reads SASEGT. This CDR3 region has 15 residues. The CDR3 protein is CASSRLLLENTEAFF.

The chain uses TRBV9 and TRBJ2-3; the D call of TRBD2 rests on TCRdb alone, since no DNA is present to check it. The CDR3 consists of 15 residues. Germline V gene data show CDR1 as SGDLS and CDR2 as YYNGEE. The CDR3 loop reads CASSPRLAIADTQYF.

The chain combines TRBV7-9 with TRBJ2-7. The CDR3 has 12 amino acids. Germline V gives CDR1 SEHNR, CDR2 FQNEAQ (reference sequence). The CDR3 reads CASSLRPDEQYF.

The chain is built from TRBV12-3 or TRBV12-4 and TRBJ2-7; without DNA, the TCRdb call of TRBD1 cannot be checked. The CDR3 is 15 residues long. This CDR3 reads CASRDTGGSFYEQYF.

The chain employs TRBV11-2 and TRBJ2-1; with no DNA, the TCRdb D assignment of TRBD2 cannot be verified. There are 13 residues in the CDR3. Germline V lookup: CDR1 SGHAT, CDR2 FQNNGV. The CDR3 spells CASSTIAGDEQFF.

The chain joins TRBV5-6 to TRBJ2-7; TCRdb picks TRBD1, but there is no DNA to check that call. The CDR3 sequence is 15 residues long. Germline values: CDR1 SGHDT, CDR2 YYEEEE. CDR3 region: CASSLRRTGKYEQYF.

The chain joins TRBV5-5 to TRBJ1-5; checking the TCRdb D call of TRBD1 is not possible without DNA. The CDR3 runs to 14 residues. Looked up from germline, CDR1 is SGHKS and CDR2 is YYEKEE (reference sequence). CDR3 residues: CASSLSDKYYPQHF.

The gene calls are TRBV20-1 and TRBJ2-3; TCRdb outputs TRBD2, but without DNA this stays unchecked. This CDR3 spans 14 amino acids. Per germline, CDR1 DFQATT and CDR2 SNEGSKA (reference sequence). CDR3 residues: CSAMANSPRDTQYF.

The gene calls are TRBV10-3 and TRBJ1-2; TCRdb picks TRBD1, but there is no DNA to check that call. The CDR3 totals 13 residues. Germline V gene sequence: CDR1 ENHRY, CDR2 SYGVKD. The CDR3 loop reads CAIRNGGHYGYTF.

The chain has TRBV15 and TRBJ2-1; the TRBD1 assignment by TCRdb is unverifiable without DNA. This CDR3 contains 16 residues. Germline values: CDR1 LNHNV, CDR2 YYDKDF (reference sequence). The CDR3 protein is CATSRDVGQSYNEQFF.

The genes are TRBV5-6 and TRBJ1-4; TCRdb selects TRBD1, and the lack of DNA leaves this call unchecked. The CDR3 runs to 15 residues. Germline V gene data show CDR1 as SGHDT and CDR2 as YYEEEE. This CDR3 is CASSSGTATNEKLFF.

This chain joins TRBV6-1 and TRBJ2-5; TCRdb's assignment of TRBD2 cannot be checked, as there is no DNA. Germline V lookup: CDR1 MNHNS, CDR2 SASEGT. This CDR3 contains 15 residues. The CDR3 sequence: CASKAGGPPKETQYF.

The V gene is TRBV5-1, the J gene TRBJ1-5; checking the TCRdb D call of TRBD1 is not possible without DNA. CDR3 size: 15 residues. Germline V gene lookup returns CDR1 SGHRS and CDR2 YFSETQ. Here the CDR3 reads CASSPQGSSNQPQHF.